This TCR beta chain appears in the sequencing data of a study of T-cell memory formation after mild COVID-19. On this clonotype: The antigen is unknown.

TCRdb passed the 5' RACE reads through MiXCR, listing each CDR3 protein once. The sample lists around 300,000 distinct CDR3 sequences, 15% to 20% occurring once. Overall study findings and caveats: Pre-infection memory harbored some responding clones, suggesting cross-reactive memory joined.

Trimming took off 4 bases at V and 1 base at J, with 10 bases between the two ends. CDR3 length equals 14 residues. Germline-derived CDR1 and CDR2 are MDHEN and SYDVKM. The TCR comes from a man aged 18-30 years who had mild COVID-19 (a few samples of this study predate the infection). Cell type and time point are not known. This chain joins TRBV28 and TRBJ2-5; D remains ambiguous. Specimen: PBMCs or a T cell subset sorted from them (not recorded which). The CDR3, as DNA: TGTGCCAGCAGTTCCACCCTTGTCCAAGAGACCCAGTACTTC. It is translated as CASSSTLVQETQYF.